This paragraph covers one T cell receptor beta chain sequence. This beta chain lies outside the target of a library built for alpha chains; its clone size means little. A unique molecular identifier was attached to every TCR cDNA molecule. MiXCR, run by TCRdb on the 5' RACE reads, gives a single entry per CDR3 protein. The data contain about 360 distinct CDR3 sequences, 40% to 65% of them singletons. The data derive from a study of spatial heterogeneity in lung cancer. About the study: As counted in raw reads, each unique TCR and UMI combination appeared more than ten times on average.

The time point: sample taken at primary tumor resection. Samples were obtained from about 72 donors, all untreated early-stage non-small cell lung cancer patients. Whole RNA, isolated from tumor, nontumor lung or frozen PBMC, was sequenced without prior sorting. The CDR3 has 13 residues. V trimming: 6 bases; J trimming: 3 bases; junction bases outside the gene matches: 2. The TCR sequence derives from a female donor with early-stage non-small cell lung cancer. The sample here was normal lung tissue next to the tumor, taken at surgery. The genes are TRBV12-3 or TRBV12-4 and TRBJ1-5; TRBD1 agrees at 7 bases. CDR3: CASSDRDNQPQHF. Written as DNA, the CDR3 is TGTGCCAGCAGCGACAGGGACAATCAGCCCCAGCATTTT.